This T cell receptor (beta chain) is from a study of T cells in Graves' hyperthyroidism and ophthalmopathy. Amplification of TCR beta CDR3 regions used RNA as the template. The HTBI primer set served for first-round RT-PCR of the TCR CDR3. TCRdb itself ran the multiplex PCR reads through MiXCR, one entry per CDR3 protein. The sample consists of nearly 750,000 distinct CDR3 sequences, under 45% of them appearing once. With a duration under 2 months, the hyperthyroidism was newly diagnosed in patients aged 18 to 65. Clinical symptoms, serum thyroxine, TRAb, thyroid ultrasound and orbital computed tomography informed diagnoses. The CDR3 has 15 residues. Deletions cut 3 bases from V and 1 base from J, with 12 bases between. Germline V gene sequence: CDR1 MNHEY, CDR2 SVGAGI. This clonotype was counted at least ten times.

The gene calls are TRBV6-5 and TRBJ1-1, with D possibly being TRBD1 (5 bases). The receptor comes from a woman between 35 and 50 years old with Graves' hyperthyroidism. Sequenced sample: blood. CDR3 coding DNA: TGTGCCAGCAGTTATTGGGTAGGGGCGAACACTGAAGCTTTCTTT. This gives the protein CASSYWVGANTEAFF.